A selection of T cell receptor beta chains follows, all from one sample in a study of vaccination and CD4 T cells after COVID-19. For these receptors, no antigen is known. MiXCR, run by TCRdb on the PCR reads, gives a single entry per CDR3 protein. The repertoire includes 15,000 to 20,000 distinct CDR3 sequences, 78% of them detected once, and about 15% sits in the top ten. This specimen was CD4+ T cells from blood, cultured in vitro, taken after SARS-CoV-2 vaccination. These receptors came from a human donor who received a COVID-19 vaccine. Both conserved end residues are part of each CDR3. D genes are given only for firm matches. A row's size may be missing; if present it is once, few, many or a size class.

>14|TRBV19|.|TRBJ1-1|.
CASSMGGSNTEAFF
TGTGCCAGTAGTATGGGGGGGTCGAACACTGAAGCTTTCTTT
>13|TRBV6-1|.|TRBJ1-5|.
CASSGRTDQPQHF
TGTGCCAGCAGTGGTAGGACAGATCAGCCCCAGCATTTT
>14|TRBV7-2|.|TRBJ2-7|TRBD2
CASSLAGGPFEQYF
TGTGCCAGCAGCTTGGCGGGGGGGCCGTTCGAGCAGTACTTC
>11|TRBV20-1|.|TRBJ2-4|.
CSANHWGIQYF
TGCAGTGCTAACCACTGGGGTATTCAGTACTTC
>20|TRBV7-9|.|TRBJ2-3|TRBD2
CASSLQTLAGGPGSTDTQYF
TGTGCCAGCAGCTTACAGACGCTAGCGGGGGGGCCGGGTAGTACAGATACGCAGTATTTT
>17|TRBV4-1|.|TRBJ2-5|TRBD2
CASSPFTLAGGAETQYF
TGCGCCAGCAGCCCCTTCACTCTAGCGGGGGGGGCAGAGACCCAGTACTTC
>15|TRBV10-3|.|TRBJ1-1|.
CAIRETKEGKGEAFF
TGTGCCATCAGAGAAACGAAGGAGGGGAAGGGTGAAGCTTTCTTT
>13|TRBV6-1|.|TRBJ1-1|.
CAIRTELNTEAFF
TGTGCCATAAGGACAGAACTTAACACTGAAGCTTTCTTT
>15|TRBV27|once|TRBJ2-5|.
CASSLGGGPTGTQYF
TGTGCCAGCAGTTTAGGTGGGGGTCCCACAGGGACCCAGTACTTC
>15|TRBV7-9|.|TRBJ2-1|TRBD2
CASSLVAGAYNEQFF
TGTGCCAGCAGCTTGGTAGCGGGGGCCTACAATGAGCAGTTCTTC
>16|TRBV5-1|once|TRBJ1-3|TRBD1
CASSWVQGSSGNTIYF
TGCGCCAGCAGCTGGGTACAGGGGTCCTCTGGAAACACCATATATTTT
>13|TRBV6-1|.|TRBJ1-2|.
CASSRTLRGGYTF
TGTGCCAGCAGCAGGACCCTCAGAGGTGGCTACACCTTC
>14|TRBV6-1|.|TRBJ1-2|.
CASREGIGPRGYTF
TGTGCCAGCAGGGAGGGGATCGGACCTAGGGGCTACACCTTC
>13|TRBV6-4|once|TRBJ2-5|.
CASSDARRGTQYF
TGTGCCAGCAGTGACGCGCGGCGAGGGACCCAGTACTTC
>18|TRBV24-1|.|TRBJ2-3|.
CATSDLGELNPRADTQYF
TGTGCCACCAGTGATTTAGGGGAACTAAATCCGCGTGCAGATACGCAGTATTTT
>13|TRBV15|.|TRBJ1-2|.
CATSRDLTDGYTF
TGTGCCACCAGCAGAGATTTGACGGATGGCTACACCTTC
>16|TRBV6-1|once|TRBJ1-5|.
CASSEARGNFVQPQHF
TGTGCCAGCAGTGAAGCGCGTGGGAACTTTGTTCAGCCCCAGCATTTT
>16|TRBV5-4|.|TRBJ2-5|TRBD1
CASSTRRGPGQETQYF
TGTGCCAGCAGCACGCGCAGGGGGCCCGGCCAAGAGACCCAGTACTTC
>14|TRBV6-5|.|TRBJ2-2|.
CASSYTERTGELFF
TGTGCCAGCAGTTATACAGAGAGGACCGGGGAGCTGTTTTTT
>14|TRBV7-2|.|TRBJ2-5|.
CASTLGPGPTTQYF
TGTGCCAGCACCTTAGGACCCGGCCCCACGACCCAGTACTTC
>16|TRBV7-8|.|TRBJ2-3|.
CASSLGGRGSTDTQYF
TGTGCCAGCAGCTTAGGGGGGCGGGGGTCCACAGATACGCAGTATTTT
>18|TRBV7-8|.|TRBJ2-5|TRBD2
CASSPGTSGIRYQETQYF
TGTGCCAGCAGCCCCGGGACTAGCGGGATCCGATACCAAGAGACCCAGTACTTC
>13|TRBV7-2|.|TRBJ2-5|.
CASSLTHWETQYF
TGTGCCAGCAGCTTAACCCATTGGGAGACCCAGTACTTC